The 6 T cell receptor beta chains listed next were all sequenced from one sample in a study of OX40 agonist ivuxolimab in advanced cancers. Libraries were prepared by immunoSEQ multiplex PCR; TCRdb keeps only in-frame clonotypes and omits some of them. The data show fewer than 55,000 clones, around 87% seen once. The sample was CD4+ or CD8+ T cells sorted from blood, taken in a trial of the OX40 agonist ivuxolimab. The receptors derive from an adult with an advanced solid tumor such as melanoma, head and neck, liver or kidney cancer.

The chain couples TRBV5-1 to TRBJ2-3, with D perhaps matching TRBD1 or TRBD2 (6 bases each). The ends were cut back, 10 bases at V and 1 base at J, with 13 bases in the middle. The CDR3 contains 13 residues. CDR1 SGHRS and CDR2 YFSETQ come from the germline V gene. In nucleotides, the CDR3 is TGCGCCGCAGATAGGGGGGGCACAGATACGCAGTATTTT. Translating it yields CAADRGGTDTQYF. The full variable domain, rest sourced from reference TRBV5-1 and TRBJ2-3, is KAGVTQTPRYLIKTRGQQVTLSCSPISGHRSVSWYQQTPGQGLQFLFEYFSETQRNKGNFPGRFSGRQFSNSRSEMNVSTLELGDSALYLCAADRGGTDTQYFGPGTRLTVL.

The chain joins TRBV6-5 to TRBJ2-1, with 10 bases identical to TRBD2. The V and J ends lost 2 bases and 8 bases, in that order; junction bases with no gene match: 6. The CDR3 extends over 15 amino acids. CDR1 and CDR2 from the germline V gene are MNHEY and SVGAGI. DNA of the CDR3: TGTGCCAGCAGTTACGAAGCGGGGGGGCCTTATGAGCAGTTCTTC. Translation: CASSYEAGGPYEQFF.

This clone was seen a handful of times. This chain uses TRBV15 with TRBJ1-5, with 7 bases fitting TRBD1. CDR3 length: 15 amino acids. CDR1 is LNHNV and CDR2 is YYDKDF in the germline V gene (reference sequence). J lost 3 bases, V lost 5 bases, and 7 bases had no gene match. The CDR3 DNA sequence: TGTGCCACCAGCCCACAGGGGTACGACAATCAGCCCCAGCATTTT. Its protein product is CATSPQGYDNQPQHF. The full variable domain, its missing parts supplied by reference TRBV15 and TRBJ1-5, is DAMVIQNPRYQVTQFGKPVTLSCSQTLNHNVMYWYQQKSSQAPKLLFHYYDKDFNNEADTPDNFQSRRPNTSFCFLDIRSPGLGDTAMYLCATSPQGYDNQPQHFGDGTRLSIL.

The CDR3 region is CASSLVGAGLQNEQFF. The CDR3 nucleotides read TGTGCCAGCAGCTTAGTGGGGGCGGGACTACAAAATGAGCAGTTCTTC. The J gene is TRBJ2-1, the V gene TRBV7-9, with D maybe TRBD2 (7 bases). Germline values: CDR1 SEHNR, CDR2 FQNEAQ (reference sequence). The CDR3 is 16 amino acids. Trimming removed 1 base from V and 7 bases from J, with 17 bases in between.

The chain recombines TRBV19 with TRBJ1-1, with 7 bases aligning to TRBD1. CDR3 size: 16 residues. V shed 4 bases, J shed 0 bases, and the junction held 8 bases outside the gene matches. Germline CDR1 and CDR2: LNHDA and SQIVND (reference sequence). The CDR3 sequence: CASSTKAGTVNTEAFF. The CDR3 bases are TGTGCCAGTAGTACCAAGGCCGGGACAGTGAACACTGAAGCTTTCTTT.

The chain carries TRBV7-8 and TRBJ1-2, with D unclear. Trimming cost V 1 base and J 0 bases, with 3 bases left between them. This CDR3 comprises 13 residues. Germline CDR1 and CDR2: SGHVS and FQNEAQ. The CDR3 DNA is TGTGCCAGCAGCTTAGATACTAACTATGGCTACACCTTC. Amino acids: CASSLDTNYGYTF.